The rows below give T cell receptor beta chains drawn from one sample of a study of sequential checkpoint blockade in melanoma. TCRdb's copy holds only in-frame clones and misses some; the assay was immunoSEQ multiplex PCR. The data hold tens of thousands of clones, with around four fifths observed a single time. The sample consisted of CD8+ T cells sorted from blood (inferred from file names), taken from a patient given nivolumab and ipilimumab in sequence. These receptor sequences come from a human donor with melanoma. Each CDR3 is given with its conserved first and last residue. The order of the fields is clone size, V gene, J gene, D gene, CDR3 DNA, CDR3 protein. D genes are given only for firm matches. The listing skips clone size in some rows; elsewhere it reads once, few, many or a size class.

>once|TRBV9|TRBJ2-1|-
TGTGCCAGCAGCGTAGCAGCGTTCTACAATGAGCAGTTCTTC
CASSVAAFYNEQFF
>-|TRBV7-9|TRBJ2-7|-
TGTGCCAGCAGTTCTACGGGCGGGACAGTATCCTACGAGCAGTACTTC
CASSSTGGTVSYEQYF
>-|TRBV7-9|TRBJ1-2|-
TGTGCCAGCAGCAGTACAGAGGACTACTATGGCTACACCTTC
CASSSTEDYYGYTF
>-|TRBV5-6|TRBJ2-7|-
TGTGCCAGCAGCTCGGGATCCTACGAGCAGTACTTC
CASSSGSYEQYF
>-|TRBV19|TRBJ2-7|TRBD1
TGTGCCAGTAGTACTACCGGGACAGGGGAGGACGAGCAGTACTTC
CASSTTGTGEDEQYF
>-|TRBV29-1|TRBJ2-5|TRBD1
TGCAGCGTGCCGGGACAGGGGCAGGCAGAGACCCAGTACTTC
CSVPGQGQAETQYF
>-|TRBV11-3|TRBJ2-7|-
TGTGCCAGCAGCTTAAATGCAGGGACCTACGAGCAGTACTTC
CASSLNAGTYEQYF
>-|TRBV9|TRBJ2-1|-
TGTGCCAGCAACCCTACGGGGGTTCCCTACAATGAGCAGTTCTTC
CASNPTGVPYNEQFF
>-|TRBV27|TRBJ1-1|-
TGTGCCAGCAGTCAGGGACACCTCTACAACACTGAAGCTTTCTTT
CASSQGHLYNTEAFF
>-|TRBV14|TRBJ1-1|-
TGTGCCAGCAGCCAAGTATTGGTCGGGGTAATTGACACTGAAGCTTTCTTT
CASSQVLVGVIDTEAFF
>-|TRBV7-6|TRBJ2-3|TRBD1
TGTGCCAGCAGCTTAGTTGGGACAGCGGATACGCAGTATTTT
CASSLVGTADTQYF
>once|TRBV13|TRBJ2-7|-
TGTGCCAGCAGCTCGACGGCCACAGGGATCGACGAGCAGTACTTC
CASSSTATGIDEQYF
>-|TRBV28|TRBJ2-7|-
TGTGCCAGCAGTCTCCTTCAGGGGAGCTCCTACGAGCAGTACTTC
CASSLLQGSSYEQYF
>few|TRBV6-4|TRBJ2-1|TRBD2
TGTGCCAGCAGTGATAAGAGCGGGAGCGCTAATGAGCAGTTCTTC
CASSDKSGSANEQFF
>-|TRBV5-1|TRBJ1-2|TRBD1
TGCGCCAGCAGCCACCTACAGGGGGCGGAGGGCTATGGCTACACCTTC
CASSHLQGAEGYGYTF
>-|TRBV7-3|TRBJ2-3|-
TGTGCCAGCAGCTTAATCGGGGTTCGTACAGATACGCAGTATTTT
CASSLIGVRTDTQYF
>-|TRBV27|TRBJ2-7|TRBD1
TGTGCCAGCAGTTTATCGACAGGGACCGCCTACGAGCAGTACTTC
CASSLSTGTAYEQYF
>-|TRBV19|TRBJ2-1|-
TGTGCCAGTAGTCTTCGGGGTGATGAGCAGTTCTTC
CASSLRGDEQFF
>-|TRBV5-3|TRBJ1-2|TRBD1
TGTGCCAGCAGCCCAATCCGGGACAGAAACTATGGCTACACCTTC
CASSPIRDRNYGYTF
>-|TRBV27|TRBJ2-7|-
TGTGCCATCGGATCGGGACAAGACTACGAGCAGTACTTC
CAIGSGQDYEQYF
>-|TRBV7-2|TRBJ1-2|-
TGTGCCAGCAGCTTAGTAGTTCCAACGGGGGGACACTATGGCTACACCTTC
CASSLVVPTGGHYGYTF
>-|TRBV7-3|TRBJ2-7|-
TGTGCCAGCAGCTCCGGGGCCGCGGGGGAGCAGTACTTC
CASSSGAAGEQYF
>-|TRBV15|TRBJ2-5|-
TGTGCCACCAGGAGGACAGTACAAGAGACCCAGTACTTC
CATRRTVQETQYF
>-|TRBV27|TRBJ2-7|-
TGTGCCAGCAGTTCGTTGACAAGAACCTACGAGCAGTACTTC
CASSSLTRTYEQYF
>-|TRBV7-9|TRBJ2-6|-
TGTGCCAGCAGCTTAGGCAGGGGGGCCAACGTCCTGACTTTC
CASSLGRGANVLTF
>-|TRBV15|TRBJ2-1|TRBD2
TGTGCCACCAGCAGACAAAGCGGGGGGCTTTACAATGAGCAGTTCTTC
CATSRQSGGLYNEQFF
>-|TRBV5-1|TRBJ2-7|-
TGCGCCAGCAGCGGGCCGTCGGCAGGGGAGTACGAGCAGTACTTC
CASSGPSAGEYEQYF
>-|TRBV5-1|TRBJ2-3|-
TGCGCCAGCAGCTTGCTAGGGGGGGAAGGGACAGATACGCAGTATTTT
CASSLLGGEGTDTQYF
>-|TRBV13|TRBJ2-1|-
TGTGCCAGCAGCTTAGGCCCCCGGGGTAACAATGAGCAGTTCTTC
CASSLGPRGNNEQFF
>once|TRBV12-5|TRBJ2-1|TRBD1
TGTGCTAGTGGTCTCTCACAGGGGCTCCACAATGAGCAGTTCTTC
CASGLSQGLHNEQFF
>-|TRBV2|TRBJ2-1|TRBD1
TGTGCCTGTCGGACAGGGGCGGGCGTCAATGAGCAGTTCTTC
CACRTGAGVNEQFF
>-|TRBV9|TRBJ1-3|-
TGTGCCAGCAGCGTAGCAGGTGGAAACACCATATATTTT
CASSVAGGNTIYF
>-|TRBV5-1|TRBJ2-1|-
TGCGCCAGCAGGTTTCCGGGTGATGAGCAGTTCTTC
CASRFPGDEQFF
>once|TRBV14|TRBJ1-6|-
TGTGCCAGCAGCCTTGTTTCAGGTTCACCCCTCCACTTT
CASSLVSGSPLHF
>-|TRBV9|TRBJ2-7|-
TGTGCCAGCAGCCCCCGACAGGTTGGCGAGCAGTACTTC
CASSPRQVGEQYF
>-|TRBV9|TRBJ1-1|TRBD1
TGTGCCAGCAGCGTAGGGGACAGGATGAACACTGAAGCTTTCTTT
CASSVGDRMNTEAFF
>few|TRBV7-9|TRBJ2-1|-
TGTGCCAGCAGCCTAACCATGAGCTCCTACAATGAGCAGTTCTTC
CASSLTMSSYNEQFF
>-|TRBV4-1|TRBJ2-3|-
TGCGCCAGCAGCCCGCAAGGCAAGGGAGGATCAACAGATACGCAGTATTTT
CASSPQGKGGSTDTQYF
>-|TRBV19|TRBJ2-7|TRBD2
TGTGCCAGTAGTATATACAGCGGGGGCCCCTACGAGCAGTACTTC
CASSIYSGGPYEQYF
>-|TRBV19|TRBJ2-7|-
TGTGCCAGTAGTGGTTGGGGCAGGGAAGCATACGAGCAGTACTTC
CASSGWGREAYEQYF
>-|TRBV7-9|TRBJ1-2|TRBD1
TGTGCCAGCCGACCCCAATTTACAGGGGACTATGGCTACACCTTC
CASRPQFTGDYGYTF
>-|TRBV10-2|TRBJ1-2|TRBD1
TGCGCCAGCAGTGAGGGGACAGGGGGTTGGGGCTACACCTTC
CASSEGTGGWGYTF
>-|TRBV19|TRBJ1-1|-
TGTGCCAGTAATTCGGGATGGAACACTGAAGCTTTCTTT
CASNSGWNTEAFF
>-|TRBV7-6|TRBJ1-1|-
TGTGCCAGCAGCCCACAGTGGCCTGAAGCTTTCTTT
CASSPQWPEAFF
>-|TRBV5-3|TRBJ1-1|-
TGTGCCAGAAGCTTGGGGGGGGTGGGTGGTTTCTTT
CARSLGGVGGFF
>-|TRBV4-1|TRBJ2-1|-
TGCGCCAGCAGCCAAGTGGCGGACTACAATGAGCAGTTCTTC
CASSQVADYNEQFF
>-|TRBV9|TRBJ2-7|-
TGTGCCAGCAGCCCACCCAGGACTGGGAGCTCCTACGAGCAGTACTTC
CASSPPRTGSSYEQYF
>once|TRBV19|TRBJ2-3|-
TGTGCCAGTACGGTGAAGAACACAGATACGCAGTATTTT
CASTVKNTDTQYF